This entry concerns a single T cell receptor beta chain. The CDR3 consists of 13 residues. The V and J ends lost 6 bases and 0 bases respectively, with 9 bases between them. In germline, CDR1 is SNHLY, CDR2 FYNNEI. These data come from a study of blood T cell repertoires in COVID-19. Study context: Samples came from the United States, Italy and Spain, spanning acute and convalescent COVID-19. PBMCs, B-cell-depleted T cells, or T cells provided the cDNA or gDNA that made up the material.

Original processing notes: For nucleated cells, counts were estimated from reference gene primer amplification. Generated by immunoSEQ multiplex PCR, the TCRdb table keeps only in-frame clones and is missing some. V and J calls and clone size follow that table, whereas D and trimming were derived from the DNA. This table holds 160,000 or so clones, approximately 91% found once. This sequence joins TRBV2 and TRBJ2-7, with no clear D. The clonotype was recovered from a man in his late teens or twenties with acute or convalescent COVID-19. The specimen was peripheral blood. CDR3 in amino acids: CASSQDTSYEQYF. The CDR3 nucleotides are TGTGCCAGCAGCCAAGACACCTCCTACGAGCAGTACTTC.